The subject of this entry is one T cell receptor beta chain. Indicated time point: pre-treatment sample, taken before nivolumab and TIL therapy. The record originates from a study of TIL therapy for anti-PD-1-resistant metastatic lung cancer. V was clipped by 4 bases and J by 0 bases, with 13 bases between them. The CDR3 length is 16 residues. The germline V gene has CDR1 MNHEY and CDR2 SMNVEV (reference sequence). The libraries were made with immunoSEQ v3. Libraries were sequenced to around 2 million read pairs (survey) or roughly 4.5-6 million (deep). Sequencing used immunoSEQ multiplex PCR; TCRdb keeps in-frame clones, though not all of them. Among more than 50,000 clones listed, roughly 84% were seen once.

This TCR was sampled from a person aged 30 to 80 with non-small cell lung cancer. The chain is built from TRBV27 and TRBJ2-4; TRBD1 or TRBD2 may be the D gene (6 bases each). Sequencing used blood, obtained at baseline. This CDR3 is CASSSPGAGAKNIQYF. The CDR3 DNA reads TGTGCCAGCAGTTCTCCGGGGGCGGGAGCCAAAAACATTCAGTACTTC.